This record concerns one T cell receptor beta chain sequence. Its antigen is not known. The sample comes from a study of T cell responses to AZD1222 COVID-19 vaccine. Study as a whole: The analysis combined second doses at about 4 or about 12 weeks. Study observations and caveats: Spike-wide coverage was observed for vaccine-associated CD4 TCRs, with dominant responses at 160-218 and 743-854. Clonal diversity was possibly underestimated, and the donors were mostly white British, with more females.

In germline, CDR1 is MDHEN, CDR2 SYDVKM. V was shortened by 2 bases and J by 7 bases, with 12 bases between the two germline ends. This CDR3 contains 15 residues. The protocol was immunoSEQ multiplex PCR, while the TCRdb copy is restricted to in-frame clones and leaves out a portion. This table has 100,000 to 150,000 clones, about 90% appearing once. The source of this sequence is an adult in good health. The starting material was peripheral blood, obtained on day 0 of AZD1222 vaccination. The chain couples TRBV28 to TRBJ1-6; D might be TRBD1 (6 bases). The CDR3: CASSLGTGHNSPLHF. CDR3 sequence (DNA): TGTGCCAGCAGTTTAGGTACAGGGCACAATTCACCCCTCCACTTT.